This note documents a single TCR beta chain sequence. The entry originates in a study of OX40 agonist ivuxolimab in advanced cancers. Measured with immunoSEQ multiplex PCR; TCRdb has only the in-frame clones, and not every one. The sample shows some 67,000 clones, approximately 81% of them seen only once. Sampling of blood occurred at baseline, cycle 4 day 1, and cycle 7 day 1. The CDR3 is made up of 14 amino acids. CDR1 and CDR2 (germline): SGHRS, YFSETQ. The V end lost 5 bases, the J end lost 2 bases, and 13 bases lay between the germline ends. This specimen consisted of CD4+ or CD8+ T cells sorted from blood, obtained in a trial of the OX40 agonist ivuxolimab. This receptor was identified in an adult with an advanced solid tumor such as melanoma, head and neck, liver or kidney cancer. V usage is TRBV5-1 and J usage is TRBJ2-5; D not certain. The CDR3 is CASSYGVGQETQYF. CDR3 sequence (DNA): TGCGCCAGCAGTTATGGGGTGGGGCAAGAGACCCAGTACTTC.